Listed below are T cell receptor beta chains from one sample, sequenced in a study of T cells in localized non-small cell lung cancer. Method: immunoSEQ multiplex PCR; TCRdb's copy keeps in-frame clones and lacks some. The repertoire consists of approximately 34,000 clones, with roughly 89% occurring once and the leading ten covering more than 7%. The sample in question was peripheral blood, obtained before any cancer treatment. The receptors originated from a woman aged 40-75 years with stage I lung adenocarcinoma. Both conserved end residues are part of each CDR3. The order of the fields is J gene, V gene, CDR3 length, clone size, CDR3 protein. Rows give clone size only sometimes, using once, few, many, or a class for an expanded clone.

J gene: TRBJ2-3; V gene: TRBV10-1; CDR3 length: 15; clone size: NA; CDR3 protein: CASSEFGGAEDTQYF
J gene: TRBJ2-1; V gene: TRBV18; CDR3 length: 15; clone size: NA; CDR3 protein: CASSPGQGAFDEQFF
J gene: TRBJ2-7; V gene: TRBV29-1; CDR3 length: 13; clone size: NA; CDR3 protein: CSVEGPGSDEQYF
J gene: TRBJ2-3; V gene: TRBV5-4; CDR3 length: 15; clone size: NA; CDR3 protein: CATLRLGKATDTQYF
J gene: TRBJ1-1; V gene: TRBV29-1; CDR3 length: 15; clone size: NA; CDR3 protein: CSVEDPIHGGPEAFF
J gene: TRBJ1-5; V gene: TRBV6-1; CDR3 length: 12; clone size: NA; CDR3 protein: CASNLINQPQHF
J gene: TRBJ2-1; V gene: TRBV28; CDR3 length: 14; clone size: NA; CDR3 protein: CASSSPTWNNEQFF
J gene: TRBJ2-3; V gene: TRBV7-6; CDR3 length: 14; clone size: NA; CDR3 protein: CASSFAGVADTQYF
J gene: TRBJ2-7; V gene: TRBV27; CDR3 length: 13; clone size: NA; CDR3 protein: CASVRSGTYEQYF
J gene: TRBJ2-7; V gene: TRBV4-2; CDR3 length: 14; clone size: NA; CDR3 protein: CASSQEHRTYEQYF
J gene: TRBJ1-1; V gene: TRBV11-2; CDR3 length: 15; clone size: NA; CDR3 protein: CASSLDLGRYTEAFF
J gene: TRBJ2-7; V gene: TRBV2; CDR3 length: 15; clone size: NA; CDR3 protein: CASSAGTSRGGGQYF
J gene: TRBJ1-4; V gene: TRBV30; CDR3 length: 14; clone size: NA; CDR3 protein: CAWSPGTGDEKLFF
J gene: TRBJ2-1; V gene: TRBV7-3; CDR3 length: 15; clone size: NA; CDR3 protein: CASSLNGARENEQFF
J gene: TRBJ2-1; V gene: TRBV10-2; CDR3 length: 13; clone size: NA; CDR3 protein: CATGTSGGNEQFF
J gene: TRBJ1-1; V gene: TRBV13; CDR3 length: 12; clone size: NA; CDR3 protein: CASSGSNTEAFF
J gene: TRBJ2-7; V gene: TRBV7-6; CDR3 length: 12; clone size: once; CDR3 protein: CASRSDRAEQYF
J gene: TRBJ2-1; V gene: TRBV28; CDR3 length: 16; clone size: NA; CDR3 protein: CASSSLGTGSYNEQFF
J gene: TRBJ2-1; V gene: TRBV9; CDR3 length: 14; clone size: few; CDR3 protein: CASSADTTYNEQFF
J gene: TRBJ1-5; V gene: TRBV6-1; CDR3 length: 15; clone size: NA; CDR3 protein: CASSSTGGRTGPQHF
J gene: TRBJ2-7; V gene: TRBV6-5; CDR3 length: 13; clone size: NA; CDR3 protein: CASRGRVMYEQYF
J gene: TRBJ1-5; V gene: TRBV6-6; CDR3 length: 12; clone size: NA; CDR3 protein: CASRGNNQPQHF
J gene: TRBJ1-6; V gene: TRBV2; CDR3 length: 16; clone size: NA; CDR3 protein: CASRDMYGIGDSPLHF
J gene: TRBJ1-2; V gene: TRBV11-2; CDR3 length: 14; clone size: NA; CDR3 protein: CASSLPARVYGYTF
J gene: TRBJ2-7; V gene: TRBV7-2; CDR3 length: 15; clone size: NA; CDR3 protein: CASSTQGGRNYEQYF
J gene: TRBJ2-6; V gene: TRBV18; CDR3 length: 17; clone size: NA; CDR3 protein: CASSPGQGGSGANVLTF
J gene: TRBJ1-1; V gene: TRBV9; CDR3 length: 13; clone size: NA; CDR3 protein: CASSVGMNTEAFF
J gene: TRBJ2-5; V gene: TRBV18; CDR3 length: 15; clone size: NA; CDR3 protein: CASSPGQGASETQYF
J gene: TRBJ2-2; V gene: TRBV2; CDR3 length: 15; clone size: NA; CDR3 protein: CASSENFANTGELFF
J gene: TRBJ2-7; V gene: TRBV10-1; CDR3 length: 14; clone size: NA; CDR3 protein: CASSSGTATYEQYF
J gene: TRBJ1-4; V gene: TRBV29-1; CDR3 length: 12; clone size: NA; CDR3 protein: CSVRATNEKLFF
J gene: TRBJ1-1; V gene: TRBV7-9; CDR3 length: 14; clone size: NA; CDR3 protein: CASSKNTGVTEAFF
J gene: TRBJ2-7; V gene: TRBV10-3; CDR3 length: 15; clone size: NA; CDR3 protein: CAISEPDRGINEQYF
J gene: TRBJ1-1; V gene: TRBV11-3; CDR3 length: 12; clone size: NA; CDR3 protein: CASSFSGAEAFF
J gene: TRBJ2-5; V gene: TRBV7-9; CDR3 length: 15; clone size: NA; CDR3 protein: CASSLRVGTAETQYF
J gene: TRBJ1-2; V gene: TRBV7-6; CDR3 length: 12; clone size: NA; CDR3 protein: CASSLVGYGYTF
J gene: TRBJ1-3; V gene: TRBV5-1; CDR3 length: 15; clone size: once; CDR3 protein: CASSWGVSSGNTIYF
J gene: TRBJ2-3; V gene: TRBV28; CDR3 length: 11; clone size: NA; CDR3 protein: CASSLLGTQYF
J gene: TRBJ1-6; V gene: TRBV28; CDR3 length: 13; clone size: NA; CDR3 protein: CASGRAFNSPLHF
J gene: TRBJ1-2; V gene: TRBV7-9; CDR3 length: 14; clone size: once; CDR3 protein: CASSTGTGEYGYTF
J gene: TRBJ1-3; V gene: TRBV6-1; CDR3 length: 15; clone size: NA; CDR3 protein: CASVWYPSSGNTIYF
J gene: TRBJ1-5; V gene: TRBV4-1; CDR3 length: 13; clone size: NA; CDR3 protein: CASSQEAGQPQHF
J gene: TRBJ2-7; V gene: TRBV7-9; CDR3 length: 13; clone size: NA; CDR3 protein: CASSRTGGYEQYF
J gene: TRBJ2-7; V gene: TRBV10-3; CDR3 length: 17; clone size: NA; CDR3 protein: CAINSFASGGGSYEQYF
J gene: TRBJ2-5; V gene: TRBV5-4; CDR3 length: 15; clone size: NA; CDR3 protein: CASSLGARPQETQYF